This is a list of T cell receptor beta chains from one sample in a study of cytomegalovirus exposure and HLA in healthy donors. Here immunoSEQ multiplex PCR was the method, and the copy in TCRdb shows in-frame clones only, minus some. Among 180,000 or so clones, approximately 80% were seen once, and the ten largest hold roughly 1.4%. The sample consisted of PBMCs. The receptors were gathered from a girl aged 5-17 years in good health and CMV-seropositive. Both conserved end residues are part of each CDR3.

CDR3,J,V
CASGAGSSSYNEQFF,TRBJ2-1,TRBV6-5
CASSLNIAAKLFF,TRBJ1-4,TRBV11-2
CASSSDQPQHF,TRBJ1-5,TRBV27
CASSLNGGYYEQYF,TRBJ2-7,TRBV27
CASSDPGQGSYNEQFF,TRBJ2-1,TRBV2
CSVEEGGGGYTF,TRBJ1-2,TRBV29-1
CASSSPSGRGETQYF,TRBJ2-5,TRBV7-2
CASDRVLYEQYF,TRBJ2-7,TRBV19
CASAGSGETQYF,TRBJ2-5,TRBV27
CASSFAGRPYTEAFF,TRBJ1-1,TRBV27
CASSLVRVSYEQYF,TRBJ2-7,TRBV7-2
CASSLGGQGFYEQYF,TRBJ2-7,TRBV11-2
CASTMRGLGYTF,TRBJ1-2,TRBV19
CASRTGGYGYTF,TRBJ1-2,TRBV27
CASSQGQVQYF,TRBJ2-5,TRBV27
CASSLGLDRDTGELFF,TRBJ2-2,TRBV27
CASSRLGQGVNEQFF,TRBJ2-1,TRBV11-3
CASSSWTGAPYEQYF,TRBJ2-7,TRBV7-9
CASSLERELTDTQYF,TRBJ2-3,TRBV5-1
CASSPTGVYGYTF,TRBJ1-2,TRBV7-9
CASILQGAIGELFF,TRBJ2-2,TRBV7-8
CASSQTGASTTQYF,TRBJ2-5,TRBV5-1
CSVESLAGSKQFF,TRBJ2-1,TRBV29-1
CASKEGGSSYEQYF,TRBJ2-7,TRBV25-1
CAISELAGSSYEQYF,TRBJ2-7,TRBV10-3
CASSFGGTGYPQPQHF,TRBJ1-5,TRBV28
CASSLEGGKNTEAFF,TRBJ1-1,TRBV11-2
CASSHKGGGVGYGYTF,TRBJ1-2,TRBV4-3
CASSLGTGLNEKLFF,TRBJ1-4,TRBV7-9
CASSEARGGYGYTF,TRBJ1-2,TRBV6-1
CASSRGTSGATDTQYF,TRBJ2-3,TRBV5-4
CSVQMNTGELFF,TRBJ2-2,TRBV29-1
CAWSVRGPRVGELFF,TRBJ2-2,TRBV30
CASSPPTGANYGYTF,TRBJ1-2,TRBV18
CASSLEGEETQYF,TRBJ2-5,TRBV27
CASSYSAGAGANVLTF,TRBJ2-6,TRBV6-5
CASSLPASYITGELFF,TRBJ2-2,TRBV11-2
CASSLAAGSGDTQYF,TRBJ2-3,TRBV7-2
CASSQDTASGNIQYF,TRBJ2-4,TRBV4-2
CASSPTTIGEQFF,TRBJ2-1,TRBV5-5
CASSYLGTSGNQPQHF,TRBJ1-5,TRBV6-5
CATSRDLGLGLVTTDTQYF,TRBJ2-3,TRBV15
CAISDWTGNQPQHF,TRBJ1-5,TRBV10-3
CASSERQGDNYGYTF,TRBJ1-2,TRBV25-1
CSARDRGPPGAQHF,TRBJ1-5,TRBV29-1
CASSSRQGAYEQYF,TRBJ2-7,TRBV7-9
CASSFPGLATTDTQYF,TRBJ2-3,TRBV7-2
CAISTIPGLGNRGQYF,TRBJ2-7,TRBV10-3
CASGKAGNQPQHF,TRBJ1-5,TRBV6-1
CASSLPQETQYF,TRBJ2-5,TRBV5-4
CASSTSTGLSTNEKLFF,TRBJ1-4,TRBV19
CASSGGSPLANEKLFF,TRBJ1-4,TRBV28
CASSPGTSNQPQHF,TRBJ1-5,TRBV6-6
CASSVGLAGSPNTGELFF,TRBJ2-2,TRBV10-1
CASSESPIQANYGYTF,TRBJ1-2,TRBV6-1
CASSKENRGPYEQYF,TRBJ2-7,TRBV4-1
CASSYLRRHFMYEQFF,TRBJ2-1,TRBV6-5
CASSWRETQYF,TRBJ2-5,TRBV5-6
CASSEYVSGEVYNEQFF,TRBJ2-1,TRBV25-1
CASNPQFPYQETQYF,TRBJ2-5,TRBV6-5